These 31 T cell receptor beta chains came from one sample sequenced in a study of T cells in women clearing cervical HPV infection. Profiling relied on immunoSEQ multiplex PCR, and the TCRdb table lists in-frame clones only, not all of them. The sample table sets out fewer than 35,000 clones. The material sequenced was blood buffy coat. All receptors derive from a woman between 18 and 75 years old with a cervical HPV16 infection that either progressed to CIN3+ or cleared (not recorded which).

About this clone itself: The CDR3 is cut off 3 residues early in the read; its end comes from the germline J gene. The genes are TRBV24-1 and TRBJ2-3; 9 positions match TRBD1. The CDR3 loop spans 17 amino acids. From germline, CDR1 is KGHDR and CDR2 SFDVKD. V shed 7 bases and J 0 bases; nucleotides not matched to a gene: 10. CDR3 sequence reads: CATSSGQGWTSTDTQYF. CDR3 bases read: TGTGCCACCAGCTCGGGACAGGGATGGACTAGCACAGATACG.

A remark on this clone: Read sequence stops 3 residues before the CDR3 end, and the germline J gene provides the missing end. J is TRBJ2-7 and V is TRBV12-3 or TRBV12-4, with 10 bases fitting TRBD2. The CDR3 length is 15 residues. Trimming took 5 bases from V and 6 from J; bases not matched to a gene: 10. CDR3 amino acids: CASSPVGLAGGEQYF. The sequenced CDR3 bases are TGTGCCAGCAGTCCGGTAGGGTTAGCGGGAGGCGAG.

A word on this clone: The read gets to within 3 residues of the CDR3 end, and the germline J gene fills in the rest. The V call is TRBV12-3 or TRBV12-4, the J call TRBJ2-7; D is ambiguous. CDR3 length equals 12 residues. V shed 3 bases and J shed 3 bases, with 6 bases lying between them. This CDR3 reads CASSFSRYEQYF. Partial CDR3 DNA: TGTGCCAGCAGTTTCTCGCGCTACGAG.

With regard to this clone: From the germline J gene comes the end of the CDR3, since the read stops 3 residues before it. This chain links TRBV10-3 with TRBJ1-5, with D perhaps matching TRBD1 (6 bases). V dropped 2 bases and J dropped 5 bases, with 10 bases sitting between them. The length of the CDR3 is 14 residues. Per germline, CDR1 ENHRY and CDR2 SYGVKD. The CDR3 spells CAISEGDKHQPQHF. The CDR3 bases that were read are TGTGCCATCAGTGAGGGGGACAAACATCAGCCC.

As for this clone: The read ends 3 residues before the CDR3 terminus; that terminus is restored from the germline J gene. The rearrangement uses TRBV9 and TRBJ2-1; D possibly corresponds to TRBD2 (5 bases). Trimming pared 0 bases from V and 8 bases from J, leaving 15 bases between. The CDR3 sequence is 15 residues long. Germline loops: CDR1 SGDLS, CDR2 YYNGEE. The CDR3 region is CASSVVGAAVDEQFF. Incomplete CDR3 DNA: TGTGCCAGCAGCGTAGTAGGAGCGGCCGTGGATGAG. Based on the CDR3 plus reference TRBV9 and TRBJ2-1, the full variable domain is DSGVTQTPKHLITATGQRVTLRCSPRSGDLSVYWYQQSLDQGLQFLIQYYNGEERAKGNILERFSAQQFPDLHSELNLSSLELGDSALYFCASSVVGAAVDEQFFGPGTRLTVL.

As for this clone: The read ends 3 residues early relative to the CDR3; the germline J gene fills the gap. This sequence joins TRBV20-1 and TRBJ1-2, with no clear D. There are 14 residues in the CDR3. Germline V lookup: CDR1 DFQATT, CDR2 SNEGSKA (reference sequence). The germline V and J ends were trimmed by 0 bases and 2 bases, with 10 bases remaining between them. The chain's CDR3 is CSARDGGLNYGYTF. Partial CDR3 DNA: TGCAGTGCTAGAGATGGTGGGCTAAACTATGGC.

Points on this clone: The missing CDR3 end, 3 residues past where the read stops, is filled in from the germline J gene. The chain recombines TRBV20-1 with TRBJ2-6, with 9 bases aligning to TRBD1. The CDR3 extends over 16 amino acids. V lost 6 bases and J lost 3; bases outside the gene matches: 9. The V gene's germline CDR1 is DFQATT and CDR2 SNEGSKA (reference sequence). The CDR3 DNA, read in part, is TGCAGTGCCTCCCGGGACAGGGCAGGTGGGGCCAACGTC. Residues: CSASRDRAGGANV. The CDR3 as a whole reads CSASRDRAGGANVLTF.

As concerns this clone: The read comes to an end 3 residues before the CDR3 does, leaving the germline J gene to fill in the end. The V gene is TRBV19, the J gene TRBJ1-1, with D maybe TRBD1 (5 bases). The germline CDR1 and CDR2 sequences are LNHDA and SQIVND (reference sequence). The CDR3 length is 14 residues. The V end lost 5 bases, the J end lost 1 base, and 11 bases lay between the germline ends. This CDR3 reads CASSDVTANTEAFF. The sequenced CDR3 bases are TGTGCCAGTAGTGACGTGACAGCGAACACTGAA.

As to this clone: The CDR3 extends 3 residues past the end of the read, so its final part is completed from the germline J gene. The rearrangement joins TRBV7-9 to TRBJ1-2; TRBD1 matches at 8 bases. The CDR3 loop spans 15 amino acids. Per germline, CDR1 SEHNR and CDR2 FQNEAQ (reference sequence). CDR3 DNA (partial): TGTGCCAGCAGCCAAGACAGGGGCCTCCTGGGGGAC. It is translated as CASSQDRGLLGD. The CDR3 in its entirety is CASSQDRGLLGDYTF.

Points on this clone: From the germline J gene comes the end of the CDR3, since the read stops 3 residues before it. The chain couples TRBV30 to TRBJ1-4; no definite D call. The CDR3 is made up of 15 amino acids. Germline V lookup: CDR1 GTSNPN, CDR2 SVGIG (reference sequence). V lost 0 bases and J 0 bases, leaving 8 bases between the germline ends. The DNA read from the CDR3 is TGTGCCTGGAGTGTATCAGGTACAACTAATGAAAAA. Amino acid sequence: CAWSVSGTTNEK. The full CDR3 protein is CAWSVSGTTNEKLFF.

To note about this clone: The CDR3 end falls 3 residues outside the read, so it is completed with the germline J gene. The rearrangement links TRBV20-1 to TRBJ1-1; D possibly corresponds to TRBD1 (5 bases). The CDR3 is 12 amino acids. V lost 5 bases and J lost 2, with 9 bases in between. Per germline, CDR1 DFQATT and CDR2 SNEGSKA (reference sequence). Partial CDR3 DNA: TGCAGTGCTCCGCAGGGAAACACTGAA. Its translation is CSAPQGNTE. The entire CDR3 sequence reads CSAPQGNTEAFF.

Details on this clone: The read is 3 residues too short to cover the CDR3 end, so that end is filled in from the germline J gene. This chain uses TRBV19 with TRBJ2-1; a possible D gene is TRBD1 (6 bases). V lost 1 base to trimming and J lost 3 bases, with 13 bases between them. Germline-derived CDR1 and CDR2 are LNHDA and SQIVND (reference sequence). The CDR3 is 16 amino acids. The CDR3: CASSIVGAAFYNEQFF. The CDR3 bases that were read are TGTGCCAGTAGTATAGTGGGGGCAGCTTTCTACAATGAG.

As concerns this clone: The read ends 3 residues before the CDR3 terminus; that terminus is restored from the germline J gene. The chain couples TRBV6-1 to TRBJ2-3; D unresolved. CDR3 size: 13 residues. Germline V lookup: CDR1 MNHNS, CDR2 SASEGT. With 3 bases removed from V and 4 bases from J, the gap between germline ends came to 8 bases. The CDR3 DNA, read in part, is TGTGCCAGCAGTGACGTAAGGGCAGATACG. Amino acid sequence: CASSDVRADT. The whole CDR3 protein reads CASSDVRADTQYF.

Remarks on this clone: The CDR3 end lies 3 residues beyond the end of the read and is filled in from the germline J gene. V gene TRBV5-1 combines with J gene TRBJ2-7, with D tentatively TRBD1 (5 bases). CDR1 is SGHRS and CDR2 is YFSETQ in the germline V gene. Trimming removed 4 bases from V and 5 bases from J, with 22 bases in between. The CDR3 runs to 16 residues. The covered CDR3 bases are TGCGCCAGCAGCAGCGTTACCGGGTTAAGGGGCAACGAG. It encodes CASSSVTGLRGNE. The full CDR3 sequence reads CASSSVTGLRGNEQYF.

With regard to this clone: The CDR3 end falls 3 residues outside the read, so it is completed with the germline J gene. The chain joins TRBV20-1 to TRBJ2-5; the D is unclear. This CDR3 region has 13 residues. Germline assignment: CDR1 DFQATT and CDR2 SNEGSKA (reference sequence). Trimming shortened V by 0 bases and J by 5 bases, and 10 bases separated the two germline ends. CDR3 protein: CSARDGSYETQYF. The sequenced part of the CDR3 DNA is TGCAGTGCTAGAGATGGTAGTTATGAGACC.

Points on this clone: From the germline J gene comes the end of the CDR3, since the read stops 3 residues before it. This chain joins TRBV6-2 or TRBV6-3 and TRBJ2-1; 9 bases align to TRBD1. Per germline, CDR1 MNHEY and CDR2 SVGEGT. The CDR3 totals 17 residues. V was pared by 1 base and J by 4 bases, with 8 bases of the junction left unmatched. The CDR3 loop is CASSYWLGTGSYNEQFF. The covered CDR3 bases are TGTGCCAGCAGTTACTGGTTGGGGACAGGGTCATACAATGAG.

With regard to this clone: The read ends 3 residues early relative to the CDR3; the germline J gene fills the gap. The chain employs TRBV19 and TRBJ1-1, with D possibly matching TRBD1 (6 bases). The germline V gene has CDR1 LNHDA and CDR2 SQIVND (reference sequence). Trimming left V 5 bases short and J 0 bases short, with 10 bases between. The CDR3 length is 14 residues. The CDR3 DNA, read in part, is TGTGCCAGTAGTTCCAGGGGAGTGAACACTGAA. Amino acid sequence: CASSSRGVNTE. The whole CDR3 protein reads CASSSRGVNTEAFF. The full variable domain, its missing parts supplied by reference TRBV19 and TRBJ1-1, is DGGITQSPKYLFRKEGQNVTLSCEQNLNHDAMYWYRQDPGQGLRLIYYSQIVNDFQKGDIAEGYSVSREKKESFPLTVTSAQKNPTAFYLCASSSRGVNTEAFFGQGTRLTVV.

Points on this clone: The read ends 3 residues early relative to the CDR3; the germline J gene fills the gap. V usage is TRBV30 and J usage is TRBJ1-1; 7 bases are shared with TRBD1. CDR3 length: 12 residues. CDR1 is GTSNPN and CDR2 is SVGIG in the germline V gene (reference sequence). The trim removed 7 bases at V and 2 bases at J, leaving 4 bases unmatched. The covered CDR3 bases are TGTGCCTCGAGGACAGGAAACACTGAA. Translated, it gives CASRTGNTE. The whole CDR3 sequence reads CASRTGNTEAFF. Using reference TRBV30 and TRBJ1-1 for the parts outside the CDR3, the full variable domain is SQTIHQWPATLVQPVGSPLSLECTVEGTSNPNLYWYRQAAGRGLQLLFYSVGIGQISSEVPQNLSASRPQDRQFILSSKKLLLSDSGFYLCASRTGNTEAFFGQGTRLTVV.

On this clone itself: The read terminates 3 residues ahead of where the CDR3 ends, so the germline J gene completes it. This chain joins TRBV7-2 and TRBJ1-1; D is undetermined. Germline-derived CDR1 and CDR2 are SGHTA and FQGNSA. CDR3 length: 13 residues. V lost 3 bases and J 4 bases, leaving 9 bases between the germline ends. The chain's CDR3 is CASSFTPITEAFF. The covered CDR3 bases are TGTGCCAGCAGCTTTACCCCTATCACTGAA.

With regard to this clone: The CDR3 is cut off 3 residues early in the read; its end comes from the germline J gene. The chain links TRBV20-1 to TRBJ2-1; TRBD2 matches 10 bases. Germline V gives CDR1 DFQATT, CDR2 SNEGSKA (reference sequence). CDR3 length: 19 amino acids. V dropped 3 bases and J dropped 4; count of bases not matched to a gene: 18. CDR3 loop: CSARGAVVAGGKGYNEQFF. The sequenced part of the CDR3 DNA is TGCAGTGCTAGGGGGGCCGTGGTAGCGGGAGGAAAGGGGTACAATGAG.

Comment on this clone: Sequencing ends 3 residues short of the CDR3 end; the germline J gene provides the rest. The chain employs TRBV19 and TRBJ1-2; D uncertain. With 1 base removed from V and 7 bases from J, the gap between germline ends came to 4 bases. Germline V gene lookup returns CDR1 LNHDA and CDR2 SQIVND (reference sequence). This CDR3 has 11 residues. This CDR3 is CASSIAGGYTF. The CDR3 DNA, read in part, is TGTGCCAGTAGTATAGCCGGTGGC.

CDR3 DNA (partial): TGTGCCAGCAGCAACCTAAATGAG. Protein sequence: CASSNLNE. The full CDR3 sequence reads CASSNLNEQFF. This chain connects TRBV13 to TRBJ2-1; D unresolved. Sequencing ends 3 residues short of the CDR3 end; the germline J gene provides the rest. V lost 5 bases and J lost 7, with 6 bases in between. This CDR3 spans 11 amino acids. The V gene's germline CDR1 is PRHDT and CDR2 FYEKMQ (reference sequence).

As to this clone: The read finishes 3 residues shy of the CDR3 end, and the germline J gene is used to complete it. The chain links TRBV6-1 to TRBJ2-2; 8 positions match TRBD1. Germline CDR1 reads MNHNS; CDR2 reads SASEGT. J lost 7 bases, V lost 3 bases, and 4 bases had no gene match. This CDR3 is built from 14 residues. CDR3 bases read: TGTGCCAGCAGTGACAGGGGGCGAATCGGGGAG. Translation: CASSDRGRIGE. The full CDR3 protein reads CASSDRGRIGELFF.

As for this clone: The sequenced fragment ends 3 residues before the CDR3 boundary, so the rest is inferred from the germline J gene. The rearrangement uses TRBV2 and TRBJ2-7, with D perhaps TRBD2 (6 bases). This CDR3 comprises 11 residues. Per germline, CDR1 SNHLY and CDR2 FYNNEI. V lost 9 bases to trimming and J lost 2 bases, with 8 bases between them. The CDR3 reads CASRLAYEQYF. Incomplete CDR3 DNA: TGTGCCAGTAGACTAGCCTACGAG.

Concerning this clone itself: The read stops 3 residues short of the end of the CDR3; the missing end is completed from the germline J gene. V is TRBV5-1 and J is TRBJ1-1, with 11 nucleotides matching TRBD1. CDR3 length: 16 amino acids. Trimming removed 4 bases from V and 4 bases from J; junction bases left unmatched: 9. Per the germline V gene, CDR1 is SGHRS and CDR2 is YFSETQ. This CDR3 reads CASSPDGQGASTEAFF. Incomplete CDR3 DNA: TGCGCCAGCAGCCCTGACGGACAGGGGGCATCCACTGAA.

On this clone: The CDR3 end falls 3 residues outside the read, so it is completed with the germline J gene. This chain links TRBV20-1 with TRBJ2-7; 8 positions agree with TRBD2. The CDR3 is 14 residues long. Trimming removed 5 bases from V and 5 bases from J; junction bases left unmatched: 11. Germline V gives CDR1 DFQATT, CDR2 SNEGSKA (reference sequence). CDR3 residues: CSAGPGTRIHEQYF. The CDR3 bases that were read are TGCAGTGCTGGACCCGGGACTAGAATCCACGAG.

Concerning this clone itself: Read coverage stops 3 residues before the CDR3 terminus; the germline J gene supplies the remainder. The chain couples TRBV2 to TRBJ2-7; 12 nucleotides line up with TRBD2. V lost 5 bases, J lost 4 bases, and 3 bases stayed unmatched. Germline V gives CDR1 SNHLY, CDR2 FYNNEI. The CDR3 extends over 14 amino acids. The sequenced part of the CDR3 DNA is TGTGCCAGCAGTCCGACTAGCGGGAGATACGAG. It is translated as CASSPTSGRYE. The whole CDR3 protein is CASSPTSGRYEQYF.

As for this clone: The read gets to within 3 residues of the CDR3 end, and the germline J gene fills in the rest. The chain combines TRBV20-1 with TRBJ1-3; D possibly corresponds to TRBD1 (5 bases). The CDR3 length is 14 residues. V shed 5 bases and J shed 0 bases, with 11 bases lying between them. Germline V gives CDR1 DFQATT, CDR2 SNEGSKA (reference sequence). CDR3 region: CSADAGSSGNTIYF. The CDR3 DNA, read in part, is TGCAGTGCTGACGCAGGGAGCTCTGGAAACACC.

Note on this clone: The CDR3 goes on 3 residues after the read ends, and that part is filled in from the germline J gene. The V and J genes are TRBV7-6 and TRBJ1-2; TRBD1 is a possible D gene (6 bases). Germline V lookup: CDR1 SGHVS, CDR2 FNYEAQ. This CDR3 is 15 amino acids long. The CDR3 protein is CASSARGLSYNDYTF. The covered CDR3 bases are TGTGCCAGCAGCGCGCGGGGGCTTTCCTACAATGAC.

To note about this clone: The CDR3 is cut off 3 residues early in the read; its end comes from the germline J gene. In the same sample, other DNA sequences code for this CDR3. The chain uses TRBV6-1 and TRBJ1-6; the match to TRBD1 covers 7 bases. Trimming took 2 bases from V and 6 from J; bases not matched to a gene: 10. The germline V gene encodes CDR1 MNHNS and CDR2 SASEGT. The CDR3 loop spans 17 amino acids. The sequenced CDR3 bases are TGTGCCAGCAGTGAAAACAGGGGACTGGGGCTTAATTCACCC. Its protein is CASSENRGLGLNSP. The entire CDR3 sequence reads CASSENRGLGLNSPLHF.

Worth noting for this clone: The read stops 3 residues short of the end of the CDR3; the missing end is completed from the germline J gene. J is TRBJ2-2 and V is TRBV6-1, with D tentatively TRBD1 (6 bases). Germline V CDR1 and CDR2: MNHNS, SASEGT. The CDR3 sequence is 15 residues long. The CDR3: CASSEYRAGANVLFF. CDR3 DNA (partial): TGTGCCAGCAGTGAATACAGGGCTGGGGCCAACGTG.